The rows below give T cell receptor beta chains drawn from one sample of a study of metastatic and nonmetastatic thyroid tumors. TCRdb re-called the PCR reads with MiXCR. The sample includes fewer than 20,000 clones, less than 20% of them seen just once. The sample taken for sequencing was blood. These receptors all come from a female donor with papillary thyroid cancer or a benign thyroid nodule (not recorded which). Some clones in this sample may be carry-over from other donors' samples. The CDR3 runs from the conserved cysteine through the conserved F or W. D genes are given only for firm matches. Rows give clone size only sometimes, using once, few, many, or a class for an expanded clone.

TRBJ2-3 TRBV15 TRBD2 NA CATSSGAGGSHTQYF TGTGCCACCAGCAGTGGAGCGGGAGGGTCACATACACAGTATTTT
TRBJ1-4 TRBV11-2 NA many CASSLSWGDNEKLFF TGTGCCAGCAGCTTAAGTTGGGGGGACAATGAAAAACTGTTTTTT
TRBJ1-5 TRBV6-1 NA medium-sized CASSEDGPPQPQHF TGTGCCAGCAGTGAAGACGGGCCTCCTCAGCCCCAGCATTTT
TRBJ2-1 TRBV24-1 TRBD2 NA CATSESGGRNNEQFF TGTGCCACCAGTGAGAGCGGGGGCAGAAACAATGAGCAGTTCTTC
TRBJ1-1 TRBV5-5 NA many CASSFAGTVNTEAFF TGTGCCAGCAGCTTTGCCGGGACGGTGAACACTGAAGCTTTCTTT
TRBJ2-3 TRBV28 NA medium-sized CASSLAGDADTQYF TGTGCCAGCAGTTTGGCAGGGGACGCAGATACGCAGTATTTT
TRBJ1-3 TRBV25-1 NA medium-sized CASSEWASGNTIYF TGTGCCAGCAGTGAATGGGCTTCAGGAAACACCATATATTTT
TRBJ2-5 TRBV5-1 NA many CASHDLSGGETQYF TGCGCCAGCCACGACTTATCAGGGGGGGAGACCCAGTACTTC
TRBJ2-5 TRBV10-3 NA many CAIRGSAETQYF TGTGCCATCAGGGGGAGCGCGGAGACCCAGTACTTC
TRBJ1-3 TRBV4-2 NA many CASSQGVANSGNTIYF TGTGCCAGCAGCCAAGGGGTGGCTAACTCTGGAAACACCATATATTTT
TRBJ1-2 TRBV3-1 TRBD1 many CASSQDVRGPETNYGYTF TGTGCCAGCAGCCAAGATGTCAGGGGGCCTGAAACTAACTATGGCTACACCTTC
TRBJ2-7 TRBV30 TRBD2 medium-sized CAWSPRWRGSYEQYF TGTGCCTGGAGTCCCCGGTGGCGGGGGTCCTACGAGCAGTACTTC
TRBJ2-7 TRBV2 NA few CASSEALWAEF TGTGCCAGCAGTGAAGCGCTCTGGGCCGAATTC
TRBJ2-7 TRBV29-1 NA many CSASATGEQYF TGCAGCGCTTCGGCTACAGGCGAGCAGTACTTC
TRBJ2-1 TRBV7-2 TRBD2 NA CASSFSGVSYNEQFF TGTGCCAGCAGCTTTAGCGGGGTATCCTACAATGAGCAGTTCTTC
TRBJ2-7 TRBV19 TRBD1 NA CASSIRFGTGIFEQYF TGTGCCAGTAGTATAAGGTTTGGGACAGGGATCTTCGAGCAGTACTTC
TRBJ1-2 TRBV5-1 NA NA CASSSGPGEDGYTF TGCGCCAGCAGCTCAGGTCCAGGGGAGGATGGCTACACCTTC
TRBJ1-1 TRBV9 NA NA CASSPHSLNTEAFF TGTGCCAGCAGCCCTCACAGCCTTAACACTGAAGCTTTCTTT
TRBJ1-2 TRBV5-4 NA many CASSSDKQGGYTF TGTGCCAGCAGCTCCGATAAACAGGGTGGCTACACCTTC
TRBJ1-1 TRBV11-3 NA many CASREGDGPAFF TGTGCCTCCCGGGAGGGGGATGGGCCCGCTTTCTTT
TRBJ1-2 TRBV20-1 TRBD1 many CSARRQGGGYTF TGCAGTGCTAGGAGACAGGGAGGTGGCTACACCTTC
TRBJ1-5 TRBV2 TRBD1 many CASRGQSNQPQHF TGTGCCAGCAGGGGACAGTCGAATCAGCCCCAGCATTTT
TRBJ2-3 TRBV7-2 NA many CASSLVESTDTQYF TGTGCCAGCAGCTTAGTGGAGAGCACAGATACGCAGTATTTT
TRBJ2-1 TRBV12-3/TRBV12-4 NA medium-sized CASSWGSNEQFF TGTGCCAGCAGCTGGGGCAGCAATGAGCAGTTCTTC
TRBJ1-4 TRBV18 NA NA CASSPEMGSKKLFF TGTGCCAGCTCCCCCGAGATGGGGAGTAAAAAACTGTTTTTT
TRBJ2-7 TRBV5-1 NA many CASSLVVGGGLSYEQYF TGCGCCAGCAGCTTAGTAGTTGGAGGCGGGTTGTCGTACGAGCAGTACTTC
TRBJ1-6 TRBV6-1 TRBD1 few CASISLTLTGGNSPLHF TGTGCCAGCATTTCCCTCACCCTGACAGGGGGTAATTCACCCCTCCACTTT
TRBJ2-2 TRBV5-1 TRBD1 NA CASSPPRTGKTGELFF TGCGCCAGCAGCCCCCCGAGGACAGGGAAGACCGGTGAGCTGTTTTTT
TRBJ1-1 TRBV27 NA many CASSLRVGVTEAFF TGTGCCAGCAGTTTAAGGGTGGGTGTAACTGAAGCTTTCTTT
TRBJ2-5 TRBV28 TRBD2 NA CASSFLAGGWETQYF TGTGCCAGCAGTTTCTTAGCGGGGGGTTGGGAGACCCAGTACTTC
TRBJ1-2 TRBV18 NA NA CASSPRTYGYTF TGTGCCAGCTCACCGAGGACCTATGGCTACACCTTC
TRBJ1-5 TRBV3-1 NA many CASSRQTVWGNQPQHF TGTGCCAGCAGCCGACAAACAGTGTGGGGCAATCAGCCCCAGCATTTT
TRBJ2-2 TRBV19 NA many CASSIHMPGELFF TGTGCCAGTAGTATCCATATGCCCGGGGAGCTGTTTTTT
TRBJ2-7 TRBV7-8 NA NA CASSLARIGAAQSYEQYF TGTGCCAGCAGCTTAGCCCGAATTGGGGCCGCTCAGTCCTACGAGCAGTACTTC
TRBJ1-1 TRBV28 NA NA CASSLYSFNTEAFF TGTGCCAGCAGTTTATACAGCTTTAACACTGAAGCTTTCTTT
TRBJ2-2 TRBV12-3/TRBV12-4 NA NA CPSSLGTGELFF TGTCCCAGCAGTTTAGGCACCGGGGAGCTGTTTTTT
TRBJ2-4 TRBV5-1 TRBD2 many CASSSETSGPPYF TGCGCCAGCAGCTCCGAGACTAGCGGTCCGCCGTACTTC
TRBJ1-1 TRBV10-3 NA many CAIRRLDANTEAFF TGTGCCATCAGAAGACTGGACGCGAACACTGAAGCTTTCTTT
TRBJ2-6 TRBV20-1 NA many CSARVEWGANVLTF TGCAGTGCTAGGGTGGAGTGGGGGGCCAACGTCCTGACTTTC
TRBJ2-2 TRBV20-1 TRBD2 NA CSARDRRGVGSGELFF TGCAGTGCTAGAGATCGGCGGGGGGTAGGGTCCGGGGAGCTGTTTTTT
TRBJ2-7 TRBV20-1 TRBD2 NA CSARPPGLAGYEQYF TGCAGTGCCAGACCTCCGGGACTAGCGGGTTACGAGCAGTACTTC
TRBJ1-3 TRBV19 NA many CASIAGGASGNTIYF TGTGCCAGTATCGCTGGGGGGGCCTCTGGAAACACCATATATTTT